The 20 T cell receptor beta chains given below trace back to one sample, sequenced in a study of CD8 T cells in Susac syndrome. Reverse transcription of roughly 0.5 to 1 ug RNA was carried out with random hexamers. One entry per CDR3 protein, called by TCRdb with MiXCR from the immunoSEQ multiplex PCR reads. The table lists approximately 160,000 distinct CDR3 sequences, approximately 95% of them singletons. The sequencing sample was made of CD4+ T cells from PBMCs. These receptors were collected from a human donor with multiple sclerosis.

J is TRBJ2-3 and V is TRBV5-1, with unresolved D. Germline V gene lookup returns CDR1 SGHRS and CDR2 YFSETQ. Between the trimmed V and J ends, which lost 0 bases and 6 bases, there was a span of 8 bases. CDR3 length equals 13 residues. CDR3 sequence: CASSLELRDTQYF. CDR3 DNA: TGCGCCAGCAGCTTGGAGTTGCGCGATACGCAGTATTTT.

The chain is built from TRBV4-3 and TRBJ2-7; unclear D gene. CDR1 LGHNA and CDR2 YSLEER come from the germline V gene. The CDR3 consists of 15 residues. V shed 1 base and J shed 0 bases, with 10 bases lying between them. The CDR3 region has the DNA TGCGCCAGCAGCCAAGGGGTGGCGAACTCCTACGAGCAGTACTTC. Protein product: CASSQGVANSYEQYF.

V and J are TRBV19 and TRBJ1-2; D is unclear. Looked up from germline, CDR1 is LNHDA and CDR2 is SQIVND (reference sequence). CDR3 length: 16 residues. V lost 4 bases and J 2 bases, leaving 17 bases between the germline ends. The CDR3 region has the DNA TGTGCCAGTAGTAACCCTAAAGGCACCAACAACTATGGCTACACCTTC. Its translation: CASSNPKGTNNYGYTF.

The chain employs TRBV29-1 and TRBJ2-3; 11 bases match TRBD2. Germline trimming cut 7 bases from V and 0 bases from J; bases unmatched to any gene: 6. In germline, CDR1 is SQVTM, CDR2 ANQGSEA. This CDR3 is built from 15 residues. The CDR3 spells CSGTLAGGSTDTQYF. The CDR3 DNA reads as TGCAGCGGAACCCTAGCGGGGGGAAGCACAGATACGCAGTATTTT.

The genes are TRBV6-1 and TRBJ1-5; TRBD1 might be the D (6 bases). Per the germline V gene, CDR1 is MNHNS and CDR2 is SASEGT. V was shortened by 3 bases and J by 4 bases, with 13 bases between the two germline ends. The CDR3 contains 15 residues. The CDR3 is CASSDLDRLNQPQHF. The CDR3 DNA is TGTGCCAGCAGTGATCTCGACAGGTTAAATCAGCCCCAGCATTTT.

The chain joins TRBV16 to TRBJ1-5; a weak D match, TRBD1 (6 bases). The CDR3 extends over 19 amino acids. The V end lost 5 bases, the J end lost 0 bases, and 23 bases lay between the germline ends. Germline CDR1 and CDR2: KGHSY and FQNENV. The DNA of the CDR3 is TGTGCCAGCAGCTCGCCCCCGGGACATAAACTTTATAGCAATCAGCCCCAGCATTTT. The encoded protein is CASSSPPGHKLYSNQPQHF. Using reference TRBV16 and TRBJ1-5 for the parts outside the CDR3, the full variable domain is GEEVAQTPKHLVRGEGQKAKLYCAPIKGHSYVFWYQQVLKNEFKFLISFQNENVFDETGMPKERFSAKCLPNSPCSLEIQATKLEDSAVYFCASSSPPGHKLYSNQPQHFGDGTRLSIL.

The V call is TRBV15, the J call TRBJ1-1; no firm D call. Germline CDR1 is LNHNV and CDR2 is YYDKDF (reference sequence). The V and J ends lost 4 bases and 0 bases respectively, with 0 bases between them. The CDR3 runs to 11 residues. CDR3 DNA: TGTGCCACCAGCATGAACACTGAAGCTTTCTTT. Translating gives CATSMNTEAFF.

Comments on this clonotype: The junction shows a germline mismatch at one end, possibly a read error. This chain links TRBV5-1 with TRBJ1-1; D not certain. Germline-derived CDR1 and CDR2 are SGHRS and YFSETQ. The CDR3 is 13 residues long. CDR3 sequence (DNA): TGTGCCAGCAGCTTAGAGGGGAACACTGAAGCTTTCTTT. It codes for CASSLEGNTEAFF.

The rearrangement joins TRBV5-1 to TRBJ2-1, with TRBD1 matching 7 bases. The length of the CDR3 is 15 residues. Per germline, CDR1 SGHRS and CDR2 YFSETQ. V gave up 6 bases and J gave up 5 bases; unmatched junction bases: 11. The CDR3 bases are TGCGCCAGCAAGGAAGGGGACAGTCCCAACAATGAGCAGTTCTTC. Its protein is CASKEGDSPNNEQFF.

The chain couples TRBV2 to TRBJ1-1; the D is unclear. CDR1 and CDR2 (germline): SNHLY, FYNNEI. The CDR3 extends over 12 amino acids. V was shortened by 9 bases and J by 3 bases, with 11 bases between the two germline ends. The CDR3 bases are TGTGCCAGTGCGACTGGGGACACTGAAGCTTTCTTT. It encodes CASATGDTEAFF.

To note about this clonotype: The germline gene is not matched at one end of the junction; a read error may be the cause. The gene calls are TRBV20-1 and TRBJ2-1, with TRBD2 matching over 13 bases. There are 13 residues in the CDR3. Germline CDR1 and CDR2: DFQATT and SNEGSKA (reference sequence). The chain's CDR3 is CSTSGRALNEQFF. CDR3 nucleotide sequence: TGCAGTACTAGCGGGAGGGCCCTCAATGAGCAGTTCTTC.

The chain is built from TRBV7-9 and TRBJ2-7; unclear D gene. V was cut by 1 base and J by 2 bases, with 12 bases left in between. The CDR3 covers 15 residues. Germline CDR1 is SEHNR and CDR2 is FQNEAQ (reference sequence). CDR3 DNA sequence: TGTGCCAGCAGCTTAGGTGTTGACTCTCCCTACGAGCAGTACTTC. Translation: CASSLGVDSPYEQYF.

The chain has TRBV5-6 and TRBJ1-2; 7 nucleotides line up with TRBD1. J was trimmed by 3 bases and V by 2 bases; bases with no gene match: 7. Germline V gene lookup returns CDR1 SGHDT and CDR2 YYEEEE. This CDR3 spans 15 amino acids. The CDR3: CASSLHRGQDYGYTF. CDR3 coding DNA: TGTGCCAGCAGCTTACATAGGGGGCAAGACTATGGCTACACCTTC. Together with reference TRBV5-6 and TRBJ1-2, the CDR3 gives the full variable domain: DAGVTQSPTHLIKTRGQQVTLRCSPKSGHDTVSWYQQALGQGPQFIFQYYEEEERQRGNFPDRFSGHQFPNYSSELNVNALLLGDSALYLCASSLHRGQDYGYTFGSGTRLTVV.

V gene TRBV7-2 combines with J gene TRBJ2-3, with 10 bases fitting TRBD1. The CDR3 length is 15 residues. With V trimmed by 1 base and J by 4 bases, 2 bases remained unmatched. Germline V CDR1 and CDR2: SGHTA, FQGNSA. In DNA, the CDR3 is TGTGCCAGCAGCTTAGTAGGGACAGGGGCAGATACGCAGTATTTT. This translates into CASSLVGTGADTQYF.

The V gene is TRBV4-1, the J gene TRBJ1-2; possibly TRBD1 for D (6 bases). V was shortened by 0 bases and J by 6 bases, with 11 bases between the two germline ends. This CDR3 region has 14 residues. Per germline, CDR1 MGHRA and CDR2 YSYEKL. Here the CDR3 reads CASSQEGGANGYTF. For the CDR3, the DNA is TGCGCCAGCAGCCAAGAGGGGGGGGCCAATGGCTACACCTTC.

The chain has TRBV5-5 and TRBJ2-7; no clear D gene. The CDR3 sequence is 15 residues long. The V gene lost 9 bases and the J gene lost 1 base, with 20 bases spanning the gap. The germline V gene encodes CDR1 SGHKS and CDR2 YYEKEE (reference sequence). CDR3 in DNA: TGTGCCACTAAACCAGCGTCCAGGTCTTCCTACGAGCAGTACTTC. Protein product: CATKPASRSSYEQYF. The whole variable domain, remainder taken from reference TRBV5-5 and TRBJ2-7, is DAGVTQSPTHLIKTRGQQVTLRCSPISGHKSVSWYQQVLGQGPQFIFQYYEKEERGRGNFPDRFSARQFPNYSSELNVNALLLGDSALYLCATKPASRSSYEQYFGPGTRLTVT.

The rearrangement uses TRBV12-3 or TRBV12-4 and TRBJ2-7; 7 bases map to TRBD1. The CDR3 spans 13 residues. V lost 6 bases to trimming and J lost 1 base; unmatched junction nucleotides: 3. The CDR3 nucleotides are TGTGCCAGCAGCACGGGACAGTCCTACGAGCAGTACTTC. As protein: CASSTGQSYEQYF.

Comment on this clonotype: Because it lacks the conserved phenylalanine or tryptophan at the end, this CDR3 is likely a read error. V gene TRBV7-2 combines with J gene TRBJ2-5, with 7 nucleotides matching TRBD1. CDR1 SGHTA and CDR2 FQGNSA come from the germline V gene. The J segment lost 4 bases and the V segment lost 5 bases, leaving 4 bases of the junction unmatched. The CDR3 extends over 13 amino acids. In DNA, the CDR3 is TGTGCCAGCAGCCAGGGGGTTCGAGAGACCCAGTACTTG. It is translated as CASSQGVRETQYL.

The chain uses TRBV7-3 and TRBJ2-2; 8 bases fit TRBD1. Germline loops: CDR1 SGHTA, CDR2 FQGTGA. After removal of 6 bases from V and 1 base from J, the junction contained 7 bases not matched to a gene. CDR3 length: 16 residues. CDR3 nucleotides: TGTGCCAGCAGTCTTAGGGGGACAGGGAACACCGGGGAGCTGTTTTTT. Translated: CASSLRGTGNTGELFF. The full variable domain, rest sourced from reference TRBV7-3 and TRBJ2-2, is GAGVSQTPSNKVTEKGKYVELRCDPISGHTALYWYRQSLGQGPEFLIYFQGTGAADDSGLPNDRFFAVRPEGSVSTLKIQRTERGDSAVYLCASSLRGTGNTGELFFGEGSRLTVL.

The rearrangement links TRBV20-1 to TRBJ2-7, with D perhaps TRBD2 (5 bases). The CDR3 has 13 amino acids. Germline loops: CDR1 DFQATT, CDR2 SNEGSKA (reference sequence). The V end was cut by 0 bases, the J end by 4 bases, with 10 bases between. The CDR3 DNA reads TGCAGTGCTAGAGATCCCGGAGGATACGAGCAGTACTTC. Its protein is CSARDPGGYEQYF.